The 27 T cell receptor beta chains below were found in one sample sequenced in a study of CD8 T cells in ankylosing spondylitis. TCRdb reprocessed the 5' RACE reads with MiXCR, giving one entry per CDR3 protein. The table lists some 92,000 distinct CDR3 sequences, around 27% of them singletons. The specimen sequenced was blood, either unsorted or a sorted T cell fraction (not recorded which). The receptor source for this set is a male donor with ankylosing spondylitis or in good health (not recorded which).

The V gene is TRBV7-9, the J gene TRBJ2-1; the match to TRBD1 covers 7 bases. The germline gives CDR1 SEHNR, CDR2 FQNEAQ (reference sequence). The CDR3 loop spans 14 amino acids. V lost 3 bases to trimming and J lost 7 bases; unmatched junction nucleotides: 6. The CDR3 DNA sequence: TGTGCCAGCAGCTTCGACAGGGTCGGGAATGAGCAGTTCTTC. Translation gives CASSFDRVGNEQFF.

In DNA, the CDR3 is TGTGCCATCGCGGGGATTCCTCCCCCAAACACCGGGGAGCTGTTTTTT. Its protein is CAIAGIPPPNTGELFF. The rearrangement links TRBV10-3 to TRBJ2-2; a possible D gene is TRBD2 (6 bases). CDR3 length: 16 residues. V was cut by 8 bases and J by 2 bases, with 18 bases left in between. Per germline, CDR1 ENHRY and CDR2 SYGVKD.

V and J are TRBV28 and TRBJ2-2; D gene uncertain. V lost 7 bases to trimming and J lost 2 bases, with 8 bases between them. From germline, CDR1 is MDHEN and CDR2 SYDVKM. CDR3 length: 13 residues. The CDR3 reads CASIRHNTGELFF. CDR3 bases: TGTGCCAGCATCCGACACAACACCGGGGAGCTGTTTTTT.

This clonotype was seen a few times. The chain links TRBV18 to TRBJ2-2, with D tentatively TRBD2 (6 bases). CDR1 and CDR2 (germline): KGHSH, LQKENI. The CDR3 loop spans 16 amino acids. The V end lost 0 bases, the J end lost 6 bases, and 14 bases lay between the germline ends. The CDR3 DNA reads as TGTGCCAGCTCACCACCGACGGGGGTTGACTCCGGGGAGCTGTTTTTT. This gives the protein CASSPPTGVDSGELFF.

The chain combines TRBV29-1 with TRBJ1-1; D uncertain. There are 14 residues in the CDR3. Germline V lookup: CDR1 SQVTM, CDR2 ANQGSEA. V lost 4 bases, J lost 8 bases, and 20 bases lay in between. Here the CDR3 DNA reads TGCAGCGTTGTAGGGTCGTTTCCCATGGCCGAAGCTTTCTTT. Translation gives CSVVGSFPMAEAFF.

Only a few counts were recorded for this clonotype. The chain employs TRBV5-1 and TRBJ2-2; D not resolved. The V and J ends lost 3 bases and 1 base respectively, with 13 bases between them. This CDR3 is built from 16 residues. Germline V gene lookup returns CDR1 SGHRS and CDR2 YFSETQ. The CDR3 protein is CASSSSSPLNTGELFF. For the CDR3, the DNA is TGCGCCAGCAGCTCTTCAAGTCCCTTGAACACCGGGGAGCTGTTTTTT.

The chain carries TRBV29-1 and TRBJ1-1; 7 nucleotides align to TRBD1. The CDR3 has 11 amino acids. The J segment lost 8 bases and the V segment lost 7 bases, leaving 7 bases of the junction unmatched. The germline V gene has CDR1 SQVTM and CDR2 ANQGSEA. The CDR3 spells CSAQGTEEAFF. CDR3 coding DNA: TGCAGCGCCCAAGGGACAGAGGAAGCTTTCTTT. Filled out from reference TRBV29-1 and TRBJ1-1, the complete variable domain reads SAVISQKPSRDICQRGTSLTIQCQVDSQVTMMFWYRQQPGQSLTLIATANQGSEATYESGFVIDKFPISRPNLTFSTLTVSNMSPEDSSIYLCSAQGTEEAFFGQGTRLTVV.

The chain is built from TRBV7-2 and TRBJ1-6; D unresolved. V lost 1 base, J lost 9 bases, and 13 bases lay in between. This CDR3 has 15 amino acids. From germline, CDR1 is SGHTA and CDR2 FQGNSA. CDR3 in amino acids: CASSLEGSDTSPLHF. The DNA for the CDR3 is TGTGCCAGCAGCTTAGAGGGTTCAGACACTTCACCCCTCCACTTT.

The V and J genes are TRBV5-5 and TRBJ2-3; unclear D gene. V lost 4 bases, J lost 0 bases, and 6 bases lay in between. This CDR3 comprises 13 residues. Germline loops: CDR1 SGHKS, CDR2 YYEKEE (reference sequence). For the CDR3, the DNA is TGTGCCAGCAGCCCAGCCAGCACAGATACGCAGTATTTT. Translated: CASSPASTDTQYF. Full variable domain (missing parts from reference TRBV5-5 and TRBJ2-3): DAGVTQSPTHLIKTRGQQVTLRCSPISGHKSVSWYQQVLGQGPQFIFQYYEKEERGRGNFPDRFSARQFPNYSSELNVNALLLGDSALYLCASSPASTDTQYFGPGTRLTVL.

This sequence joins TRBV10-3 and TRBJ2-3; tentative D call: TRBD2 (6 bases). Per germline, CDR1 ENHRY and CDR2 SYGVKD. Trimming removed 8 bases from V and 3 bases from J, with 24 bases in between. This CDR3 has 17 amino acids. Here the CDR3 reads CAIPAGTPSDSTDTQYF. The CDR3, as DNA: TGTGCCATCCCTGCCGGGACTCCCTCAGACTCGACAGATACGCAGTATTTT.

This clonotype has just a few counts. V gene TRBV20-1 combines with J gene TRBJ2-3; possible D gene TRBD1, 6 bases. Germline loops: CDR1 DFQATT, CDR2 SNEGSKA (reference sequence). CDR3 length equals 14 residues. V lost 5 bases and J lost 1, with 13 bases in between. CDR3 sequence: CSAPASGGTDTQYF. The CDR3 DNA follows: TGCAGTGCTCCCGCGTCAGGGGGCACAGATACGCAGTATTTT.

In its sample, this clonotype was seen a few times. The chain employs TRBV18 and TRBJ2-3; D may be TRBD1 or TRBD2 (6 bases each). Germline V gives CDR1 KGHSH, CDR2 LQKENI. Trimming removed 5 bases at V and 4 bases at J, with 13 bases between. This CDR3 has 14 amino acids. CDR3 nucleotides: TGTGCCAGCTCAGTGAGGGGGGAGCCAGATACGCAGTATTTT. Translation gives CASSVRGEPDTQYF.

The chain couples TRBV7-3 to TRBJ2-1; D not resolved. V dropped 4 bases and J dropped 9 bases, with 13 bases sitting between them. This CDR3 region has 13 residues. Germline assignment: CDR1 SGHTA and CDR2 FQGTGA. CDR3 sequence: CASSSPDVSEQFF. The CDR3 coding sequence is TGTGCCAGCAGCTCCCCGGATGTGAGTGAGCAGTTCTTC.

This clonotype was seen repeatedly, ten times or more. This chain uses TRBV20-1 with TRBJ2-1; 9 positions match TRBD1. Germline CDR1 DFQATT, CDR2 SNEGSKA (reference sequence). CDR3 length equals 15 residues. Trimming at V came to 2 bases and at J to 8 bases, leaving 10 bases not matched to a gene. This CDR3 is CSARWAGQGGYEQFF. The CDR3 DNA reads TGCAGTGCTAGATGGGCGGGACAGGGTGGCTATGAGCAGTTCTTC.

The table lists this clonotype with a few counts. The chain is built from TRBV20-1 and TRBJ2-5, with a possible D match to TRBD1 (5 bases). V lost 6 bases and J 2 bases, leaving 7 bases between the germline ends. Germline CDR1 DFQATT, CDR2 SNEGSKA (reference sequence). The CDR3 is 11 residues long. The CDR3 sequence: CSARAQETQYF. In nucleotides, the CDR3 is TGCAGTGCCAGGGCTCAAGAGACCCAGTACTTC.

This clonotype was counted many times. The chain employs TRBV5-1 and TRBJ1-2; D call uncertain. The germline V gene encodes CDR1 SGHRS and CDR2 YFSETQ. V shed 4 bases and J shed 2 bases, with 12 bases lying between them. This CDR3 region has 14 residues. In DNA, the CDR3 is TGCGCCAGCAGCCCCCGGGCCGCAAACTATGGCTACACCTTC. Translated: CASSPRAANYGYTF.

This clonotype was seen more than once but under ten times. The chain joins TRBV20-1 to TRBJ2-1; weak D call: TRBD2 (6 bases). Germline CDR1 is DFQATT and CDR2 is SNEGSKA (reference sequence). V shed 5 bases and J shed 8 bases, with 13 bases lying between them. The CDR3 extends over 12 amino acids. CDR3 sequence reads: CSAGRGGYEQFF. CDR3 nucleotides: TGCAGTGCTGGAAGGGGAGGATATGAGCAGTTCTTC.

The chain has TRBV7-3 and TRBJ2-5; TRBD2 might be the D (6 bases). The CDR3 spans 15 residues. Between the trimmed V and J ends, which lost 2 bases and 2 bases, there was a span of 12 bases. Germline CDR1 reads SGHTA; CDR2 reads FQGTGA. The CDR3 DNA sequence: TGTGCCAGCAGCTTAGGCGGGGAGCTACAAGAGACCCAGTACTTC. This encodes CASSLGGELQETQYF.

The chain links TRBV7-8 to TRBJ1-1, with D possibly TRBD1 on 6 matching bases. The V and J ends lost 3 bases and 1 base respectively, with 15 bases between them. The CDR3 is 16 amino acids. Per germline, CDR1 SGHVS and CDR2 FQNEAQ. The CDR3 region is CASSFGGAVGNTEAFF. CDR3 DNA: TGTGCCAGCAGCTTCGGGGGGGCGGTTGGGAACACTGAAGCTTTCTTT.

This clonotype was observed at least ten times. The DNA for the CDR3 is TGCAGTGCCCGGGACCACCAAGAGACCCAGTACTTC. This encodes CSARDHQETQYF. The V gene is TRBV20-1, the J gene TRBJ2-5; D is perhaps TRBD1 or TRBD2 (5 bases each). V lost 6 bases and J lost 0, with 8 bases in between. Looked up from germline, CDR1 is DFQATT and CDR2 is SNEGSKA (reference sequence). The length of the CDR3 is 12 residues.

V gene TRBV5-1 combines with J gene TRBJ2-3, with TRBD1 as a possible D gene (5 bases). The V gene lost 1 base and the J gene lost 4 bases, with 10 bases spanning the gap. CDR3 length equals 14 residues. The V gene's germline CDR1 is SGHRS and CDR2 YFSETQ. The CDR3 protein is CASSLLRGADTQYF. In DNA, the CDR3 is TGCGCCAGCAGCTTGTTAAGGGGCGCAGATACGCAGTATTTT.

The chain joins TRBV20-1 to TRBJ2-7; D not certain. Trimming removed 5 bases from V and 0 bases from J, with 8 bases in between. This CDR3 has 12 amino acids. Germline CDR1 and CDR2: DFQATT and SNEGSKA (reference sequence). CDR3 residues: CSASRSSYEQYF. The CDR3 DNA sequence: TGCAGTGCTTCCAGGAGCTCCTACGAGCAGTACTTC.

The chain combines TRBV18 with TRBJ1-4; a possible D gene is TRBD1 (6 bases). Trimming shortened V by 6 bases and J by 6 bases, and 8 bases separated the two germline ends. The CDR3 has 12 amino acids. Germline CDR1 and CDR2: KGHSH and LQKENI. DNA of the CDR3: TGTGCCAGCTCTCGGACAGATGAAAAACTGTTTTTT. Translated: CASSRTDEKLFF.

This clonotype has at least ten counts. The chain combines TRBV12-3 or TRBV12-4 with TRBJ2-1, with 11 nucleotides matching TRBD2. V lost 5 bases, J lost 4 bases, and 4 bases stayed unmatched. The CDR3 contains 15 residues. The CDR3 loop is CASSPGTSGYNEQFF. The CDR3, as DNA: TGTGCCAGCAGTCCCGGGACTAGCGGATACAATGAGCAGTTCTTC.

This clonotype was counted a few times. The chain uses TRBV20-1 and TRBJ1-2; D is ambiguous. Germline assignment: CDR1 DFQATT and CDR2 SNEGSKA (reference sequence). CDR3 length: 12 amino acids. The ends were cut back, 3 bases at V and 8 bases at J, with 13 bases in the middle. In nucleotides, the CDR3 is TGCAGTGCTAGTCTCCGGGCTCAGGGCTACACCTTC. Amino acid sequence: CSASLRAQGYTF.

The sample holds one count of this clonotype. The CDR3 sequence is CASSLGAGYMNTEAFF. DNA of the CDR3: TGTGCCAGCAGCTTAGGCGCAGGCTACATGAACACTGAAGCTTTCTTT. J is TRBJ1-1 and V is TRBV7-2, with D hard to call. V lost 1 base and J 0 bases, leaving 12 bases between the germline ends. This CDR3 comprises 16 residues. Germline V gene lookup returns CDR1 SGHTA and CDR2 FQGNSA.

V is TRBV20-1 and J is TRBJ1-3, with a tentative D call TRBD1 (5 bases). The germline gives CDR1 DFQATT, CDR2 SNEGSKA (reference sequence). V lost 3 bases and J 2 bases, leaving 8 bases between the germline ends. CDR3 length: 13 amino acids. The CDR3 protein is CSASDSPGNTIYF. CDR3 DNA: TGCAGTGCTAGTGACAGCCCTGGAAACACCATATATTTT.